The 29 T cell receptor beta chains given below trace back to one sample, sequenced in a study of shared clonotypes between healthy human individuals. Data came from immunoSEQ multiplex PCR; TCRdb stores just in-frame clones and leaves some out. The sample records about 2 million clones, approximately 94% being singletons. Naive CD8 isolation took CD45RO-negative cells positively selected for CCR7 and excluded terminally differentiated effector memory CD45RA+ cells. Sequences were obtained from naive CD8+ T cells sorted from blood. These receptor sequences come from a man between 18 and 29 years old in good health.

The genes are TRBV6-1 and TRBJ1-5, with TRBD1 matching 11 bases. V gave up 6 bases and J gave up 6 bases; unmatched junction bases: 4. CDR1 is MNHNS, CDR2 SASEGT, per germline. This CDR3 comprises 14 residues. CDR3 amino acids: CASRWTGGLQPQHF. Written as DNA, the CDR3 is TGTGCCAGCAGGTGGACAGGGGGCCTTCAGCCCCAGCATTTT.

V and J are TRBV4-1 and TRBJ1-3; D is unclear. Germline lookup yields CDR1 MGHRA and CDR2 YSYEKL. This CDR3 spans 18 amino acids. Trimming stripped 0 bases from V and 0 bases from J, with 15 bases between. CDR3 region: CASSQDLSASSSGNTIYF. The CDR3 region has the DNA TGCGCCAGCAGCCAAGATCTATCCGCCTCAAGCTCTGGAAACACCATATATTTT.

The CDR3 reads CASSEGGQTISNQPQHF. CDR3 in DNA: TGTGCCAGCAGTGAAGGGGGACAGACAATTAGCAATCAGCCCCAGCATTTT. V and J are TRBV6-1 and TRBJ1-5; 7 bases align to TRBD1. With 1 base clipped from V and 0 bases from J, the junction kept 6 bases outside the gene matches. The CDR3 length is 17 residues. Germline V gives CDR1 MNHNS, CDR2 SASEGT.

This rearrangement joins TRBV4-1 to TRBJ2-5; 11 nucleotides match TRBD1. In germline, CDR1 is MGHRA, CDR2 YSYEKL. J was trimmed by 5 bases and V by 1 base; bases with no gene match: 12. This CDR3 comprises 18 residues. CDR3 nucleotides: TGCGCCAGCAGCCAAGCCGGACAGGGGGCTTATCTGGGGGAGACCCAGTACTTC. Amino acid sequence: CASSQAGQGAYLGETQYF.

Worth noting for this clone: Other DNA sequences in the same sample also yield this CDR3. The chain links TRBV4-1 to TRBJ2-1; TRBD2 matches at 7 bases. The CDR3 has 15 amino acids. Germline V CDR1 and CDR2: MGHRA, YSYEKL. V was pared by 1 base and J by 0 bases, with 0 bases of the junction left unmatched. The CDR3 protein is CASSQGGGSYNEQFF. CDR3 bases: TGCGCCAGCAGCCAAGGGGGGGGCTCCTACAATGAGCAGTTCTTC.

The chain combines TRBV11-3 with TRBJ2-1; either TRBD1 or TRBD2 may supply D (9 bases each). Germline V gene data show CDR1 as SGHNT and CDR2 as YENEEA. V was pared by 1 base and J by 8 bases, with 27 bases between. The CDR3 has 19 amino acids. The CDR3 DNA is TGTGCCAGCAGCTTAGGTTCAGCGGGGGGACAGGGAAGGAGAGATGAGCAGTTCTTC. Protein: CASSLGSAGGQGRRDEQFF.

The chain uses TRBV6-6 and TRBJ2-7; 14 bases fit TRBD2. CDR3 size: 16 residues. V dropped 5 bases and J dropped 6; count of bases not matched to a gene: 9. Germline V lookup: CDR1 MNHNY, CDR2 SVGAGI (reference sequence). CDR3 residues: CASSALGGLAGGEQYF. Here the CDR3 DNA reads TGTGCCAGCAGTGCCTTAGGAGGACTAGCGGGAGGCGAGCAGTACTTC.

The J gene is TRBJ1-1, the V gene TRBV6-6, with 9 bases lining up with TRBD1. The CDR3 runs to 14 residues. With V trimmed by 4 bases and J by 8 bases, 8 bases remained unmatched. Germline V CDR1 and CDR2: MNHNY, SVGAGI (reference sequence). Here the CDR3 reads CASSSRTGAGEAFF. CDR3 sequence (DNA): TGTGCCAGCAGTTCTAGGACAGGGGCGGGCGAAGCTTTCTTT.

This clone appeared once. V and J are TRBV7-9 and TRBJ2-5; D is possibly TRBD1 (7 bases). Trimming took off 5 bases at V and 4 bases at J, with 17 bases between the two ends. Germline-derived CDR1 and CDR2 are SEHNR and FQNEAQ (reference sequence). This CDR3 region has 15 residues. Here the CDR3 DNA reads TGTGCCAGCAGCGAGTGGACAGGAGCGGGAGAGACCCAGTACTTC. Protein sequence: CASSEWTGAGETQYF.

On this clone: The same CDR3 can be traced to other DNA sequences in this sample. The chain recombines TRBV27 with TRBJ2-7, with 11 bases fitting TRBD2. J lost 2 bases, V lost 3 bases, and 3 bases had no gene match. CDR3 length equals 15 residues. Looked up from germline, CDR1 is MNHEY and CDR2 is SMNVEV (reference sequence). The CDR3 nucleotides are TGTGCCAGCAGTTTCGGGACTAGCGGTACCTACGAGCAGTACTTC. This translates into CASSFGTSGTYEQYF.

The chain combines TRBV25-1 with TRBJ1-2; 8 bases agree with TRBD1. Trimming took 5 bases from V and 4 from J; bases not matched to a gene: 6. CDR1 MGHDK and CDR2 SYGVNS come from the germline V gene. This CDR3 comprises 14 residues. The CDR3 DNA reads TGTGCCAGCAGTTCAGGGGGCTTAGGCTATGGCTACACCTTC. Its protein is CASSSGGLGYGYTF.

V is TRBV6-5 and J is TRBJ2-7, with 9 nucleotides matching TRBD1. Per the germline V gene, CDR1 is MNHEY and CDR2 is SVGAGI. The ends lost 4 bases at V and 2 bases at J; junction bases unmatched: 6. The CDR3 runs to 15 residues. The CDR3 loop is CASSSTGGITYEQYF. The DNA of the CDR3 is TGTGCCAGCAGTTCAACAGGGGGCATTACCTACGAGCAGTACTTC.

The chain links TRBV6-6 to TRBJ2-2; D uncertain. V lost 7 bases and J lost 7, with 4 bases in between. This CDR3 spans 10 amino acids. Per the germline V gene, CDR1 is MNHNY and CDR2 is SVGAGI (reference sequence). In DNA, the CDR3 is TGTGCCAGCAACCACGGGGAGCTGTTTTTT. Protein sequence: CASNHGELFF.

The chain employs TRBV25-1 and TRBJ2-3, with unresolved D. This CDR3 is 11 amino acids long. V dropped 5 bases and J dropped 5 bases, with 5 bases sitting between them. Germline assignment: CDR1 MGHDK and CDR2 SYGVNS. CDR3 nucleotides: TGTGCCAGCAGTCTACTAGATACGCAGTATTTT. The encoded protein is CASSLLDTQYF.

This clone occurred a few times. The genes are TRBV6-5 and TRBJ1-2; 8 bases align to TRBD1. Germline assignment: CDR1 MNHEY and CDR2 SVGAGI. The CDR3 consists of 14 residues. With V trimmed by 1 base and J by 4 bases, 2 bases remained unmatched. CDR3 protein: CASSYFGQGYGYTF. The CDR3 nucleotides are TGTGCCAGCAGTTACTTCGGACAGGGCTATGGCTACACCTTC.

The chain is built from TRBV9 and TRBJ1-5, with D maybe TRBD1 (6 bases). Between the trimmed V and J ends, which lost 4 bases and 1 base, there was a span of 15 bases. From germline, CDR1 is SGDLS and CDR2 YYNGEE. CDR3 length: 16 amino acids. CDR3: CASSQETRGSNQPQHF. As DNA, the CDR3 is TGTGCCAGCAGCCAGGAGACAAGGGGGAGCAATCAGCCCCAGCATTTT.

J is TRBJ2-5 and V is TRBV5-5, with D unresolved. This CDR3 contains 15 residues. The V end was cut by 2 bases, the J end by 2 bases, with 13 bases between. Germline values: CDR1 SGHKS, CDR2 YYEKEE (reference sequence). The CDR3: CASSLPGTPQETQYF. The CDR3 nucleotides are TGTGCCAGCAGCTTACCGGGCACGCCTCAAGAGACCCAGTACTTC.

This clone came up once. The chain couples TRBV7-3 to TRBJ1-5; D remains unclear. Trimming cost V 7 bases and J 7 bases, with 23 bases left between them. Germline V CDR1 and CDR2: SGHTA, FQGTGA. The CDR3 is 16 amino acids. Here the CDR3 reads CASTPTTPGRRQPQHF. CDR3 coding DNA: TGTGCCAGCACCCCCACGACGCCGGGCCGCAGGCAGCCCCAGCATTTT.

The chain recombines TRBV30 with TRBJ2-1; TRBD2 aligns across 13 bases. Germline V CDR1 and CDR2: GTSNPN, SVGIG (reference sequence). Trimming removed 4 bases from V and 1 base from J; junction bases left unmatched: 1. The CDR3 has 15 residues. The CDR3 coding sequence is TGTGCCTGGATACTAGCGGGAGGGTCCTACAATGAGCAGTTCTTC. It yields the protein CAWILAGGSYNEQFF. Full variable domain (rest looked up from reference TRBV30 and TRBJ2-1): SQTIHQWPATLVQPVGSPLSLECTVEGTSNPNLYWYRQAAGRGLQLLFYSVGIGQISSEVPQNLSASRPQDRQFILSSKKLLLSDSGFYLCAWILAGGSYNEQFFGPGTRLTVL.

CDR3 loop: CASTARWVADQPQHF. DNA of the CDR3: TGCGCCAGCACGGCCCGATGGGTAGCCGATCAGCCCCAGCATTTT. The rearrangement uses TRBV4-1 and TRBJ1-5; D is undetermined. This CDR3 contains 15 residues. From germline, CDR1 is MGHRA and CDR2 YSYEKL. The V end was cut by 7 bases, the J end by 5 bases, with 18 bases between.

The chain recombines TRBV7-2 with TRBJ2-7; tentative D call: TRBD1 (6 bases). The V end was cut by 4 bases, the J end by 9 bases, with 22 bases between. Germline CDR1 and CDR2: SGHTA and FQGNSA. This CDR3 contains 15 residues. CDR3 in DNA: TGTGCCAGCAGCTCCCCAGGGGATCCCTTTCTAGGGCAGTACTTC. Amino acids: CASSSPGDPFLGQYF.

The chain has TRBV4-1 and TRBJ1-5; D is uncertain. The V gene lost 0 bases and the J gene lost 0 bases, with 6 bases spanning the gap. CDR3 length: 15 residues. The germline CDR1 and CDR2 sequences are MGHRA and YSYEKL. CDR3 sequence: CASSQDRTSNQPQHF. CDR3 nucleotides: TGCGCCAGCAGCCAAGATCGCACTAGCAATCAGCCCCAGCATTTT.

The J gene is TRBJ2-7, the V gene TRBV11-1; TRBD1 might be the D (5 bases). The CDR3 is 16 residues long. Germline V CDR1 and CDR2: SGHAT, FQDESV (reference sequence). Deletions cut 5 bases from V and 1 base from J, with 18 bases between. As DNA, the CDR3 is TGTGCCAGCAGCCTCCACCAGGGCCTCACTTCCTACGAGCAGTACTTC. Protein sequence: CASSLHQGLTSYEQYF.

The J gene is TRBJ1-1, the V gene TRBV7-2; perhaps TRBD1 as D (5 bases). This CDR3 is 13 amino acids long. Germline V gives CDR1 SGHTA, CDR2 FQGNSA. Trimming cost V 5 bases and J 7 bases, with 14 bases left between them. This CDR3 is CASSPQLGGEAFF. DNA of the CDR3: TGTGCCAGCAGCCCCCAGTTGGGGGGTGAAGCTTTCTTT. The full variable domain, completed using reference TRBV7-2 and TRBJ1-1, is GAGVSQSPSNKVTEKGKDVELRCDPISGHTALYWYRQSLGQGLEFLIYFQGNSAPDKSGLPSDRFSAERTGGSVSTLTIQRTQQEDSAVYLCASSPQLGGEAFFGQGTRLTVV.

The J gene is TRBJ1-6, the V gene TRBV27; TRBD1 matches at 7 bases. This CDR3 is built from 15 residues. Per the germline V gene, CDR1 is MNHEY and CDR2 is SMNVEV (reference sequence). Germline trimming cut 5 bases from V and 8 bases from J; bases unmatched to any gene: 9. In nucleotides, the CDR3 is TGTGCCAGCAGTACCGGGACAGCCGGGGATTCACCCCTCCACTTT. Encoded protein: CASSTGTAGDSPLHF.

The chain links TRBV9 to TRBJ2-7; 9 bases line up with TRBD2. The CDR3 covers 16 residues. Germline trimming cut 3 bases from V and 0 bases from J; bases unmatched to any gene: 7. Germline V gene lookup returns CDR1 SGDLS and CDR2 YYNGEE. This CDR3 reads CASSALGTSSSYEQYF. The CDR3 DNA follows: TGTGCCAGCAGCGCCTTGGGGACTAGCAGCTCCTACGAGCAGTACTTC.

This chain uses TRBV4-3 with TRBJ2-1, with D unclear. This CDR3 has 15 residues. Germline V gene lookup returns CDR1 LGHNA and CDR2 YSLEER. V was shortened by 3 bases and J by 5 bases, with 14 bases between the two germline ends. The CDR3 region has the DNA TGCGCCAGCAGCCATACCGGTCCATTCGACAATGAGCAGTTCTTC. Translating gives CASSHTGPFDNEQFF.

This clone is a singleton in its sample. CDR3 amino acids: CAWNTGGSTDTQYF. The CDR3 DNA sequence: TGTGCCTGGAATACGGGGGGCTCCACAGATACGCAGTATTTT. This rearrangement joins TRBV30 to TRBJ2-3, with a possible D match to TRBD2 (7 bases). The CDR3 sequence is 14 residues long. The germline V gene has CDR1 GTSNPN and CDR2 SVGIG (reference sequence). V dropped 4 bases and J dropped 2 bases, with 13 bases sitting between them. The variable domain in full, completed from reference TRBV30 and TRBJ2-3, reads SQTIHQWPATLVQPVGSPLSLECTVEGTSNPNLYWYRQAAGRGLQLLFYSVGIGQISSEVPQNLSASRPQDRQFILSSKKLLLSDSGFYLCAWNTGGSTDTQYFGPGTRLTVL.

This chain links TRBV6-1 with TRBJ2-3; D is unclear. The V end lost 2 bases, the J end lost 1 base, and 7 bases lay between the germline ends. The CDR3 sequence is 14 residues long. CDR1 is MNHNS and CDR2 is SASEGT in the germline V gene. The CDR3 sequence: CASSEPQRTDTQYF. In nucleotides, the CDR3 is TGTGCCAGCAGTGAACCACAGCGCACAGATACGCAGTATTTT.